This TCR beta chain was observed in a study of blood T cell repertoires in COVID-19. Study details: Specimens from acute and convalescent COVID-19 originated in the United States, Italy and Spain. The analysed material was cDNA or gDNA that came from T cells, B-cell-depleted T cells, or PBMCs.

The CDR3 loop spans 15 amino acids. The ends lost 1 base at V and 1 base at J; junction bases unmatched: 0. CDR1 is SGHNT, CDR2 YENEEA, per germline. Those enrolled in Seattle joined during active infection and were followed longitudinally afterward. Under the authors' procedure: Estimation of nucleated cell counts relied on the amplification of reference gene primers. Clones were sequenced by immunoSEQ multiplex PCR, and TCRdb holds only the in-frame ones, with some missing. V and J calls and clone size are those listed in that table; D and trimming were worked out from the DNA. The data show 150,000 to 180,000 clones, with approximately 85% seen just once and over 0.55% held by the top ten.

The V and J genes are TRBV11-3 and TRBJ2-4, with 8 bases lining up with TRBD1. The sample consisted of peripheral blood. This receptor was identified in a man aged 55 to 70 with COVID-19, enrolled during active disease. The CDR3 protein is CASSLGTGAKNIQYF. CDR3 DNA sequence: TGTGCCAGCAGCTTAGGGACAGGGGCCAAAAACATTCAGTACTTC. Based on the CDR3 plus reference TRBV11-3 and TRBJ2-4, the full variable domain is EAGVVQSPRYKIIEKKQPVAFWCNPISGHNTLYWYLQNLGQGPELLIRYENEEAVDDSQLPKDRFSAERLKGVDSTLKIQPAELGDSAVYLCASSLGTGAKNIQYFGAGTRLSVL.